This T cell receptor beta chain was observed in a study of beta chain features in type 1 diabetes. Study context: The study found patients and healthy donors alike in age, gender and cell yields.

Expressed TCRB transcripts were sequenced because the entire RNA isolate underwent reverse transcription. Using immunoSEQ multiplex PCR, the repertoire was profiled, and TCRdb retains in-frame clones only, with some absent. The top ten hold 0.7% to 0.85% of the sample, which has around 130,000 clones, around 8.8% seen once. This clone has more than one count but fewer than ten. Its antigen remains unidentified. CDR1 and CDR2 (germline): SGHDT, YYEEEE. The CDR3 runs 14 residues. V lost 4 bases to trimming and J lost 6 bases; unmatched junction nucleotides: 8. Regarding the study as a whole: Researchers reported that naive, central memory and Treg TCRB repertoires appeared more similar in patients than in healthy donors. Possibly, sequencing cDNA over-represented cells that had high TCR expression levels. Moderately but significantly shorter TCRB CDR3s were found in Type 1 diabetes patients in all four CD4+ subsets.

The sequence was obtained from a man younger than 40 with type 1 diabetes. V and J are TRBV5-6 and TRBJ2-7, with 9 bases matching TRBD2. Sequencing was performed on central memory CD4+ T cells from blood. The CDR3 DNA reads as TGTGCCAGCAGCCCGGGGCTAGCGGGGCTCGAGCAGTACTTC. It specifies CASSPGLAGLEQYF.